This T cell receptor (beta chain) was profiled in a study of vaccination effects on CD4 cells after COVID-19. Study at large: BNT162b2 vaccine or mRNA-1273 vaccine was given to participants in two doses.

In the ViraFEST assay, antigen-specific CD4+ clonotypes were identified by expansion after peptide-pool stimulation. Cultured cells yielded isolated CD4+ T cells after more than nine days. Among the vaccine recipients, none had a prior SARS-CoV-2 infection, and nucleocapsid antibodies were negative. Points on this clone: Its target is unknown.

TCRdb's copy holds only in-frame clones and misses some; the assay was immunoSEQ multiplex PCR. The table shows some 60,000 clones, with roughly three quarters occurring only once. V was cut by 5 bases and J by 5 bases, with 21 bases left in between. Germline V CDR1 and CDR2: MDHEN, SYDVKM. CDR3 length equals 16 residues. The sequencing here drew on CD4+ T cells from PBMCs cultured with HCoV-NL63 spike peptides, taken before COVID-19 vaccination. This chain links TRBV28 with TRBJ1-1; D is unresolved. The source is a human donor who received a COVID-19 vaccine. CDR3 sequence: CASSPMRVGKPTEAFF. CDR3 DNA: TGTGCCAGCAGTCCTATGCGGGTGGGGAAACCTACTGAAGCTTTCTTT. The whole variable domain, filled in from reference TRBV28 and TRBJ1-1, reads DVKVTQSSRYLVKRTGEKVFLECVQDMDHENMFWYRQDPGLGLRLIYFSYDVKMKEKGDIPEGYSVSREKKERFSLILESASTNQTSMYLCASSPMRVGKPTEAFFGQGTRLTVV.